This TCR beta chain comes out of a study of OX40 agonist ivuxolimab in advanced cancers. Study-wide results and limits: It was not determined which antigens were specifically recognized by the peripheral T cells that had undergone clonal expansion.

Repertoires were generated with immunoSEQ multiplex PCR, while TCRdb's copy carries only in-frame clones and drops some. This sample yields almost 85,000 clones, of which around 94% are seen a single time; approximately 10% belongs to the top ten. The germline CDR1 and CDR2 sequences are SGHAT and FQNNGV. This CDR3 has 18 residues. Unmatched junction bases numbered 12, after V lost 2 bases and J lost 7 bases. Concerning this clone itself: Its antigen is not identified.

The rearrangement joins TRBV11-2 to TRBJ2-1, with 12 bases lining up with TRBD2. This clonotype was sampled from an adult with an advanced solid tumor such as melanoma, head and neck, liver or kidney cancer. The starting material was CD4+ or CD8+ T cells sorted from blood, obtained in a trial of the OX40 agonist ivuxolimab. CDR3 coding DNA: TGTGCCAGCAGCTTAATCCTACTAGCGGGAGGAAATACGAATGAGCAGTTCTTC. Translating it yields CASSLILLAGGNTNEQFF.